This TCR beta chain was retrieved from a study of cytomegalovirus exposure and HLA in healthy donors. A multiplex PCR was run with 60 Vbeta primers and 13 Jbeta primers. Sequenced by immunoSEQ multiplex PCR; TCRdb stores in-frame clones only, minus some. This sample has about 140,000 clones, with roughly 73% found just once. All the people who gave samples were healthy bone marrow donors. Overall study findings and caveats: A missense variant in DCLRE1C was later tied to TCR beta V- and J-gene trimming.

The length of the CDR3 is 16 residues. Germline V gives CDR1 SGHRS, CDR2 YFSETQ. V gave up 1 base and J gave up 0 bases, with 14 bases separating them. In the case of this clone: The antigen is not known.

The specimen was PBMCs. This sequence was found in a female donor in good health and CMV-seronegative. The chain joins TRBV5-1 to TRBJ2-7; D possibly corresponds to TRBD1 (6 bases). The CDR3 sequence is CASSLPGQKSSYEQYF. For the CDR3, the DNA is TGCGCCAGCAGCTTGCCAGGACAGAAAAGCTCCTACGAGCAGTACTTC.